This paragraph reports one T cell receptor beta chain. Its antigen is not identified. RNA extraction was followed by reverse transcription into cDNA, which acted as the sequencing template. Repertoires were generated with immunoSEQ multiplex PCR, while TCRdb's copy carries only in-frame clones and drops some. In the table there are 150,000 or so clones, about 70% of which are singletons. The data were taken from a study of CD8+ T cells in alopecia areata. The wider study: Oral tofacitinib, 5 to 10 mg twice daily, was given in an open-label trial.

V gave up 3 bases and J gave up 7 bases; unmatched junction bases: 5. The germline V gene has CDR1 PRHDT and CDR2 FYEKMQ (reference sequence). This CDR3 spans 13 amino acids. Study results and caveats: Unlike in mice, where it was clearer, TCR sharing across patients was less clear, possibly HLA-related. An increase in clonality over normal scalp was evident in lesional scalp, especially alopecia totalis/universalis.

This rearrangement joins TRBV13 to TRBJ1-2, with 7 bases that match TRBD1. The sequence was obtained from a human donor with alopecia areata. Sequences were derived from CD8+ T cells sorted from blood, sampled at week 0. The CDR3 DNA sequence: TGTGCCAGCAGCTTGACAGGGATAAGTGGCTACACCTTC. It encodes CASSLTGISGYTF.